These 4 T cell receptor beta chains came from one sample sequenced in a study of T cells in Graves' hyperthyroidism and ophthalmopathy. Researchers amplified the TCR beta CDR3 regions from RNA transcripts. A set of HTBI primers served as the primers for a first-round RT-PCR of the TCR CDR3. TCRdb itself ran the multiplex PCR reads through MiXCR, one entry per CDR3 protein. The table shows roughly 360,000 distinct CDR3 sequences, with around an eighth occurring only once. The specimen was blood. The receptors were gathered from a man aged 25 to 40 with Graves' hyperthyroidism that later progressed to Graves' ophthalmopathy.

The chain joins TRBV6-2 or TRBV6-3 to TRBJ1-5; a weak D match, TRBD1 (6 bases). The CDR3 consists of 15 residues. Trimming took off 6 bases at V and 1 base at J, with 13 bases between the two ends. CDR1 and CDR2 (germline): MNHEY, SVGEGT. CDR3 DNA: TGTGCCAGCAGATTACAGGGAGGGAGCAATCAGCCCCAGCATTTT. This gives the protein CASRLQGGSNQPQHF.

This clonotype was observed many times. The V call is TRBV6-1, the J call TRBJ2-5; 9 bases match TRBD1. V gave up 4 bases and J gave up 2 bases; unmatched junction bases: 5. The length of the CDR3 is 15 residues. Germline values: CDR1 MNHNS, CDR2 SASEGT. The CDR3 coding sequence is TGTGCCAGCAGTGGGACAGGGGACTTACAAGAGACCCAGTACTTC. Its protein is CASSGTGDLQETQYF.

This clonotype has at least ten counts. This rearrangement joins TRBV27 to TRBJ2-2, with TRBD2 matching 11 bases. Germline V gene data show CDR1 as MNHEY and CDR2 as SMNVEV (reference sequence). V was pared by 3 bases and J by 4 bases, with 1 base of the junction left unmatched. The CDR3 sequence is 15 residues long. The DNA of the CDR3 is TGTGCCAGCAGTTTCCTAGCGGGGGGCACCGGGGAGCTGTTTTTT. It translates to CASSFLAGGTGELFF.

The table lists this clonotype with many counts. This chain uses TRBV7-6 with TRBJ1-2, with TRBD1 matching over 8 bases. CDR1 and CDR2 from the germline V gene are SGHVS and FNYEAQ. This CDR3 region has 13 residues. The J segment lost 8 bases and the V segment lost 4 bases, leaving 6 bases of the junction unmatched. DNA of the CDR3: TGTGCCAGCAGCTCACAGACAGGGGACGGCTACACCTTC. Residues: CASSSQTGDGYTF.